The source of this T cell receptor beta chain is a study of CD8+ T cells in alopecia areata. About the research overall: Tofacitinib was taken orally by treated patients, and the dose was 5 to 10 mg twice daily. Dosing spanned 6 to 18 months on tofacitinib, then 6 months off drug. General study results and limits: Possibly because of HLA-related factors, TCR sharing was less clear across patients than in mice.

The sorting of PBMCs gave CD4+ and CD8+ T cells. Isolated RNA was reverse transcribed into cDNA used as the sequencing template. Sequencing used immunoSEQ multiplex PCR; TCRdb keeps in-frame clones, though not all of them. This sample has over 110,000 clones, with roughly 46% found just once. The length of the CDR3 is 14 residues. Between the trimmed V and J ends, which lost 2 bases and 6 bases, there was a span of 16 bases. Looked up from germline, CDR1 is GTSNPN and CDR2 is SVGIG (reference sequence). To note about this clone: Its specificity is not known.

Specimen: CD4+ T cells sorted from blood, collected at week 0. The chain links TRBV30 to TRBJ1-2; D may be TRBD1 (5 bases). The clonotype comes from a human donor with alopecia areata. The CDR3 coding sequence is TGTGCCTGGAGTCGTGGGTGGGGGAACGATGGCTACACCTTC. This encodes CAWSRGWGNDGYTF.